Shown below are 29 T cell receptor beta chains from a single sample sequenced in a study of tumor-infiltrating lymphocytes in localized non-small cell lung cancer. Generated by immunoSEQ multiplex PCR, the TCRdb table keeps only in-frame clones and is missing some. In the table there are 3,900 or so clones, 60% to 85% of which are singletons. Material: uninvolved lung tissue not adjacent to the tumor. These receptors were collected from a human donor with non-small cell lung cancer.

The V gene is TRBV29-1, the J gene TRBJ2-1; TRBD2 aligns across 7 bases. The V segment lost 2 bases and the J segment 0 bases; nucleotides outside the gene matches: 4. Looked up from germline, CDR1 is SQVTM and CDR2 is ANQGSEA. This CDR3 region has 15 residues. CDR3 in amino acids: CSVERRESSYNEQFF. Here the CDR3 DNA reads TGCAGCGTTGAAAGGCGGGAGAGCTCCTACAATGAGCAGTTCTTC.

The V gene is TRBV18, the J gene TRBJ1-1; the D gene is possibly TRBD1 (5 bases). The CDR3 has 15 amino acids. V lost 3 bases to trimming and J lost 4 bases, with 15 bases between them. Germline V CDR1 and CDR2: KGHSH, LQKENI. The CDR3 here is CASSPSTRRGTEAFF. CDR3 in DNA: TGTGCCAGCTCACCGTCGACTCGAAGGGGCACTGAAGCTTTCTTT.

V gene TRBV5-4 combines with J gene TRBJ1-2, with 10 bases matching TRBD1. CDR1 is SGHNT, CDR2 YYREEE, per germline (reference sequence). This CDR3 is built from 14 residues. Trimming took 4 bases from V and 2 from J; bases not matched to a gene: 2. For the CDR3, the DNA is TGTGCCAGCAGCCGGACAGGGGGGAACTATGGCTACACCTTC. Protein product: CASSRTGGNYGYTF.

The V call is TRBV7-3, the J call TRBJ1-1; D is undetermined. The germline V gene encodes CDR1 SGHTA and CDR2 FQGTGA. This CDR3 spans 13 amino acids. Trimming stripped 6 bases from V and 2 bases from J, with 10 bases between. The DNA for the CDR3 is TGTGCCAGCAGAGAGACCGTTAACACTGAAGCTTTCTTT. Its protein product is CASRETVNTEAFF.

The sample holds a few counts of this clone. The V gene is TRBV4-1, the J gene TRBJ2-3; possibly TRBD1 for D (6 bases). Germline values: CDR1 MGHRA, CDR2 YSYEKL. The CDR3 sequence is 15 residues long. Trimming shortened V by 6 bases and J by 0 bases, and 13 bases separated the two germline ends. The CDR3 region is CASRGAEHSTDTQYF. The CDR3 nucleotides are TGCGCCAGCAGGGGGGCAGAACACAGCACAGATACGCAGTATTTT.

This clone has just one count. V gene TRBV10-3 combines with J gene TRBJ2-7; D unclear. The V end lost 0 bases, the J end lost 2 bases, and 14 bases lay between the germline ends. Per germline, CDR1 ENHRY and CDR2 SYGVKD. The CDR3 is 16 amino acids. Here the CDR3 DNA reads TGTGCCATCAGTGAGTCTGGTAGGGTAAATCCCTACGAGCAGTACTTC. Its translation is CAISESGRVNPYEQYF.

The CDR3 reads CASSPGTSGSDEQFF. The CDR3 nucleotides read TGCGCCAGCAGCCCCGGGACTAGCGGGAGCGATGAGCAGTTCTTC. The chain uses TRBV5-1 and TRBJ2-1, with 14 bases identical to TRBD2. The CDR3 contains 15 residues. Germline loops: CDR1 SGHRS, CDR2 YFSETQ. J was trimmed by 8 bases and V by 4 bases; bases with no gene match: 5.

This clone came up once. The rearrangement uses TRBV28 and TRBJ1-4, with a weak D call TRBD1 (5 bases). Trimming pared 6 bases from V and 2 bases from J, leaving 10 bases between. The germline CDR1 and CDR2 sequences are MDHEN and SYDVKM. The CDR3 is made up of 14 amino acids. The CDR3 nucleotides read TGTGCCAGCAGCTGGACACCCACTAATGAAAAACTGTTTTTT. Its protein is CASSWTPTNEKLFF.

On this clone: Other DNA variants within this sample encode the same CDR3. The chain recombines TRBV25-1 with TRBJ1-1; D remains unclear. Trimming cost V 5 bases and J 5 bases, with 15 bases left between them. Germline V CDR1 and CDR2: MGHDK, SYGVNS. This CDR3 region has 14 residues. The CDR3 sequence: CASSPGGRGTEAFF. CDR3 sequence (DNA): TGTGCCAGCAGTCCGGGCGGGAGAGGGACTGAAGCTTTCTTT.

Of note for this clone: The germline gene is not matched at one end of the junction; a read error may be the cause. V and J are TRBV18 and TRBJ2-7; 10 bases match TRBD1. The CDR3 sequence is 15 residues long. Looked up from germline, CDR1 is KGHSH and CDR2 is LQKENI. The CDR3 region is CASSAPDRGLYEQYF. The CDR3 DNA reads as TGTGCCAGCTCAGCACCCGACAGGGGGCTCTACGAGCAGTACTTC.

The rearrangement uses TRBV27 and TRBJ1-2; TRBD1 matches 8 bases. The germline gives CDR1 MNHEY, CDR2 SMNVEV (reference sequence). Trimming at V came to 6 bases and at J to 6 bases, leaving 6 bases not matched to a gene. The CDR3 extends over 13 amino acids. The CDR3 sequence is CASSYDRGHGYTF. The CDR3 region has the DNA TGTGCCAGCAGCTATGACAGGGGCCATGGCTACACCTTC.

This chain links TRBV1 with TRBJ2-3; the D segment call TRBD1 is taken from the table without a DNA check. TRBV1 is flagged as a pseudogene. CDR3 length: 14 residues. The CDR3 here is CTSIHQGCADTQYF. CDR3 DNA: TGCACCAGCATCCACCAGGGGTGCGCAGATACGCAGTATTTT.

This chain connects TRBV7-9 to TRBJ2-7; no clear D. Trimming took off 4 bases at V and 3 bases at J, with 4 bases between the two ends. The CDR3 is made up of 11 amino acids. The V gene's germline CDR1 is SEHNR and CDR2 FQNEAQ (reference sequence). Here the CDR3 reads CASSWGYEQYF. The CDR3 region has the DNA TGTGCCAGCAGCTGGGGCTACGAGCAGTACTTC.

V is TRBV5-1 and J is TRBJ2-5; no definite D call. Per germline, CDR1 SGHRS and CDR2 YFSETQ. V lost 0 bases, J lost 2 bases, and 5 bases lay in between. The CDR3 loop spans 13 amino acids. DNA for the CDR3: TGCGCCAGCAGCTTGGACCGGCAAGAGACCCAGTACTTC. Residues: CASSLDRQETQYF.

The chain couples TRBV9 to TRBJ1-1; D unclear. Trimming pared 0 bases from V and 5 bases from J, leaving 5 bases between. CDR3 length equals 12 residues. Germline V gene sequence: CDR1 SGDLS, CDR2 YYNGEE. The CDR3 sequence: CASSVEDTEAFF. CDR3 coding DNA: TGTGCCAGCAGCGTAGAAGATACTGAAGCTTTCTTT.

The CDR3 is CASSYGGGGYEQYF. The CDR3 DNA reads as TGTGCCAGCAGTTATGGGGGGGGAGGCTACGAGCAGTACTTC. The J gene is TRBJ2-7, the V gene TRBV27; 7 nucleotides align to TRBD2. The CDR3 runs to 14 residues. Unmatched junction bases numbered 6, after V lost 4 bases and J lost 3 bases. The germline CDR1 and CDR2 sequences are MNHEY and SMNVEV (reference sequence).

The J gene is TRBJ1-1, the V gene TRBV27, with 7 bases identical to TRBD1. Germline V gene lookup returns CDR1 MNHEY and CDR2 SMNVEV (reference sequence). The CDR3 length is 14 residues. The trim removed 5 bases at V and 3 bases at J, leaving 6 bases unmatched. The CDR3 DNA reads as TGTGCCAGCAGTCCAGACAGGGTTCACACTGAAGCTTTCTTT. Translation: CASSPDRVHTEAFF.

As regards this clone: The conserved closing phenylalanine or tryptophan is absent in this CDR3, likely reflecting a read error. V usage is TRBV11-2 and J usage is TRBJ2-2; the D gene could be TRBD1 or TRBD2 (6 bases each). The CDR3 runs 15 residues. In germline, CDR1 is SGHAT, CDR2 FQNNGV. V lost 5 bases to trimming and J lost 4 bases, with 14 bases between them. Here the CDR3 reads CASSPGTGATGELFV. The CDR3 region has the DNA TGTGCCAGCAGCCCCGGGACGGGGGCCACCGGGGAGCTGTTTGTT.

The J gene is TRBJ1-5, the V gene TRBV6-1; D is unclear. The V and J ends lost 2 bases and 7 bases respectively, with 12 bases between them. CDR3 length: 14 amino acids. Germline-derived CDR1 and CDR2 are MNHNS and SASEGT. The CDR3 sequence is CASSELDGGQPQHF. In DNA form, the CDR3 reads TGTGCCAGCAGTGAATTGGATGGTGGGCAGCCCCAGCATTTT.

This chain uses TRBV19 with TRBJ2-7; D is perhaps TRBD1 (6 bases). Germline CDR1 reads LNHDA; CDR2 reads SQIVND (reference sequence). This CDR3 has 14 amino acids. Between the trimmed V and J ends, which lost 1 base and 3 bases, there was a span of 10 bases. CDR3 in DNA: TGTGCCAGTAGTATAGCCGGGACAATCTACGAGCAGTACTTC. Residues: CASSIAGTIYEQYF.

The chain links TRBV13 to TRBJ2-7, with 12 bases lining up with TRBD2. The J segment lost 3 bases and the V segment lost 5 bases, leaving 5 bases of the junction unmatched. The CDR3 contains 15 residues. Germline CDR1 reads PRHDT; CDR2 reads FYEKMQ (reference sequence). The CDR3 sequence: CASSRWTSGNYEQYF. Here the CDR3 DNA reads TGTGCCAGCAGCCGTTGGACTAGCGGGAACTACGAGCAGTACTTC.

The chain joins TRBV5-1 to TRBJ1-1; no definite D call. CDR1 is SGHRS, CDR2 YFSETQ, per germline. Trimming pared 0 bases from V and 3 bases from J, leaving 12 bases between. The CDR3 runs to 15 residues. CDR3 sequence: CASSLEASSDTEAFF. CDR3 bases: TGCGCCAGCAGCTTGGAGGCAAGTTCGGACACTGAAGCTTTCTTT.

This clone appeared a few times. The chain recombines TRBV7-2 with TRBJ1-1, with D tentatively TRBD1 (5 bases). The CDR3 totals 15 residues. The germline gives CDR1 SGHTA, CDR2 FQGNSA. Trimming cost V 5 bases and J 5 bases, with 18 bases left between them. This CDR3 is CASSLGGMGWTEAFF. The CDR3 coding sequence is TGTGCCAGCAGCCTTGGGGGAATGGGGTGGACTGAAGCTTTCTTT.

V is TRBV5-6 and J is TRBJ1-1, with a weak D call TRBD1 (5 bases). This CDR3 has 13 residues. Germline V lookup: CDR1 SGHDT, CDR2 YYEEEE. V dropped 2 bases and J dropped 7 bases, with 12 bases sitting between them. The DNA of the CDR3 is TGTGCCAGCAGCTTTTCCGGGACGGATGAAGCTTTCTTT. Translated, it gives CASSFSGTDEAFF.

The rearrangement links TRBV15 to TRBJ2-3, with 7 bases matching TRBD2. Trimming cost V 3 bases and J 2 bases; bases outside gene matches: 5. Germline V gene lookup returns CDR1 LNHNV and CDR2 YYDKDF (reference sequence). The CDR3 loop spans 15 amino acids. CDR3 loop: CATSRGGQYTDTQYF. The CDR3 region has the DNA TGTGCCACCAGCAGGGGAGGGCAGTACACAGATACGCAGTATTTT.

The rearrangement uses TRBV7-9 and TRBJ1-2; possible D gene TRBD1, 6 bases. The CDR3 has 16 amino acids. Germline CDR1 SEHNR, CDR2 FQNEAQ (reference sequence). Trimming took 5 bases from V and 2 from J, leaving 18 bases between them. CDR3 DNA sequence: TGTGCCAGCAGCCCTCTCGGGGACACGAGGAACTATGGCTACACCTTC. Protein product: CASSPLGDTRNYGYTF. The full variable domain, completed using reference TRBV7-9 and TRBJ1-2, is DTGVSQNPRHKITKRGQNVTFRCDPISEHNRLYWYRQTLGQGPEFLTYFQNEAQLEKSRLLSDRFSAERPKGSFSTLEIQRTEQGDSAMYLCASSPLGDTRNYGYTFGSGTRLTVV.

The chain uses TRBV6-1 and TRBJ2-5; D is perhaps TRBD1 (5 bases). Germline CDR1 reads MNHNS; CDR2 reads SASEGT. The CDR3 has 14 residues. Deletions cut 0 bases from V and 1 base from J, with 6 bases between. CDR3 bases: TGTGCCAGCAGTGAAGCCCAGGGCCAAGAGACCCAGTACTTC. Its translation is CASSEAQGQETQYF.

V is TRBV6-1 and J is TRBJ2-1, with a weak D call TRBD2 (5 bases). With 7 bases removed from V and 0 bases from J, the gap between germline ends came to 13 bases. The CDR3 has 15 residues. The germline V gene has CDR1 MNHNS and CDR2 SASEGT. CDR3 in DNA: TGTGCCAGCATTAGAGTGGGGAGCTCCTACAATGAGCAGTTCTTC. Residues: CASIRVGSSYNEQFF.

Here the CDR3 reads CASSQLVGDTQYF. CDR3 sequence (DNA): TGTGCCAGCAGCCAACTGGTGGGCGATACGCAGTATTTT. V gene TRBV7-2 combines with J gene TRBJ2-3; unclear D gene. V lost 5 bases and J lost 6, with 12 bases in between. Per germline, CDR1 SGHTA and CDR2 FQGNSA. CDR3 length equals 13 residues.